Included here is one T cell receptor (beta chain) sequence, with context. This sample was included in a study of shared T cell receptors in the human thymus. Unmatched junction bases numbered 4, after V lost 5 bases and J lost 10 bases. CDR3 length: 13 residues. CDR1 SGHTA and CDR2 FQGNSA come from the germline V gene. Using immunoSEQ multiplex PCR, the repertoire was profiled, and TCRdb retains in-frame clones only, with some absent. Of 700,000 or so clones in the sample, approximately 83% were seen once. The same sample was also used in a study of human thymus T cells. This second study says: Among the donors, all were healthy Finnish infants having corrective surgery for congenital heart defects. Resections that were taken during corrective heart surgery supplied the thymus tissue.

V usage is TRBV7-2 and J usage is TRBJ2-1; 11 nucleotides align to TRBD2. This TCR came from a girl under three years old with a congenital heart defect. The sample consisted of thymocytes. This CDR3 is CASSPRTSGEQFF. The DNA for the CDR3 is TGTGCCAGCAGCCCTAGGACTAGCGGGGAGCAGTTCTTC.